Given below is one T cell receptor (beta chain) in context. What it recognizes is unknown. The data belong to a study of CD4 T cells in relation to SARS-CoV-2 and coronaviruses. The data were produced by immunoSEQ multiplex PCR, yet TCRdb's version contains in-frame clones alone and is incomplete. The sample consists of about 23,000 clones, around 78% of them appearing once. The unexposed donors gave CD4+ T cells in about 2010-2019, prior to COVID-19. After approximately ten days of culture, CD4+ T cells were isolated. V gave up 2 bases and J gave up 9 bases, with 11 bases separating them. This CDR3 comprises 13 residues. Germline CDR1 SGHRS, CDR2 YFSETQ.

Sequenced sample: CD4+ T cells from PBMCs, cultured in vitro. The sequence was obtained from a human donor in good health. The V and J genes are TRBV5-1 and TRBJ2-2; possible D gene TRBD2, 5 bases. The CDR3 nucleotides read TGCGCCAGCAGCTTAGGACTGGACCGGGAGCTGTTTTTT. It yields the protein CASSLGLDRELFF.